What follows are 11 T cell receptor beta chains derived from one specimen sequenced in a study of blood T cell repertoires in COVID-19. Profiling relied on immunoSEQ multiplex PCR, and the TCRdb table lists in-frame clones only, not all of them. The repertoire includes about 300,000 clones, more than 70% of them detected once, and under 8% sits in the top ten. Sequencing was carried out using peripheral blood. Source of these receptors: a woman between 25 and 40 years old who had recovered from COVID-19.

The chain recombines TRBV27 with TRBJ2-4; the D gene is possibly TRBD1 (5 bases). Germline assignment: CDR1 MNHEY and CDR2 SMNVEV (reference sequence). The CDR3 loop spans 17 amino acids. Trimming took 4 bases from V and 3 from J, leaving 19 bases between them. The CDR3 region is CASSSPADRINKNIQYF. In DNA form, the CDR3 reads TGTGCCAGCAGTTCTCCGGCCGACAGAATCAACAAAAACATTCAGTACTTC.

J is TRBJ1-2 and V is TRBV7-3; tentatively, D is TRBD1 (5 bases). This CDR3 contains 13 residues. Germline-derived CDR1 and CDR2 are SGHTA and FQGTGA. Trimming cost V 3 bases and J 6 bases, with 11 bases left between them. The CDR3 bases are TGTGCCAGCAGCTTGAGGGGCGGGGATGGCTACACCTTC. This sequence encodes CASSLRGGDGYTF.

This chain connects TRBV7-6 to TRBJ2-1; D is undetermined. CDR1 SGHVS and CDR2 FNYEAQ come from the germline V gene. This CDR3 contains 13 residues. The V and J ends lost 6 bases and 5 bases respectively, with 11 bases between them. CDR3 nucleotides: TGTGCCAGCAGGTCCCCCATTGACAATGAGCAGTTCTTC. Its protein product is CASRSPIDNEQFF. Together with reference TRBV7-6 and TRBJ2-1, the CDR3 gives the full variable domain: GAGVSQSPRYKVTKRGQDVALRCDPISGHVSLYWYRQALGQGPEFLTYFNYEAQQDKSGLPNDRFSAERPEGSISTLTIQRTEQRDSAMYRCASRSPIDNEQFFGPGTRLTVL.

Only one count was recorded for this clone. The rearrangement uses TRBV2 and TRBJ1-5; D not resolved. V gave up 2 bases and J gave up 0 bases, with 8 bases separating them. This CDR3 has 15 residues. Germline V gene sequence: CDR1 SNHLY, CDR2 FYNNEI. Here the CDR3 DNA reads TGTGCCAGCAGTGAAAGACATCTTAGCAATCAGCCCCAGCATTTT. Translating gives CASSERHLSNQPQHF.

J is TRBJ1-5 and V is TRBV28; weak D call: TRBD1 (6 bases). V lost 5 bases, J lost 10 bases, and 15 bases lay in between. The CDR3 contains 13 residues. CDR1 and CDR2 from the germline V gene are MDHEN and SYDVKM. CDR3 region: CASSPPTGFPQHF. In DNA, the CDR3 is TGTGCCAGCAGTCCCCCCACAGGGTTCCCCCAGCATTTT.

This sequence joins TRBV20-1 and TRBJ2-1; 9 bases match TRBD2. V was pared by 3 bases and J by 8 bases, with 5 bases of the junction left unmatched. The CDR3 totals 13 residues. Germline CDR1 DFQATT, CDR2 SNEGSKA (reference sequence). This chain's CDR3 is CSASGGLAYEQFF. Here the CDR3 DNA reads TGCAGTGCTAGTGGGGGACTAGCCTATGAGCAGTTCTTC.

The gene calls are TRBV4-1 and TRBJ1-4; the match to TRBD1 covers 7 bases. V was clipped by 2 bases and J by 8 bases; unmatched bases: 8. The germline gives CDR1 MGHRA, CDR2 YSYEKL. There are 15 residues in the CDR3. The CDR3 is CASSQSGTEKEKLFF. The CDR3 DNA follows: TGCGCCAGCAGCCAATCCGGGACAGAAAAAGAAAAACTGTTTTTT.

This chain uses TRBV9 with TRBJ2-2, with 8 nucleotides matching TRBD2. The V segment lost 4 bases and the J segment 4 bases; nucleotides outside the gene matches: 9. The V gene's germline CDR1 is SGDLS and CDR2 YYNGEE. This CDR3 has 16 residues. The chain's CDR3 is CASSTPGRGGTGELFF. In DNA, the CDR3 is TGTGCCAGCAGCACCCCGGGCCGGGGGGGCACCGGGGAGCTGTTTTTT.

This sequence joins TRBV6-1 and TRBJ2-1, with a tentative D call TRBD2 (6 bases). The CDR3 is made up of 16 amino acids. The germline V and J ends were trimmed by 3 bases and 4 bases, with 16 bases remaining between them. CDR1 and CDR2 from the germline V gene are MNHNS and SASEGT. In nucleotides, the CDR3 is TGTGCCAGCAGTGATTATTACGGCGGGGAATACAATGAGCAGTTCTTC. Protein product: CASSDYYGGEYNEQFF.

The chain links TRBV28 to TRBJ2-5; 8 nucleotides line up with TRBD1. CDR1 and CDR2 (germline): MDHEN, SYDVKM. The CDR3 runs 18 residues. V lost 2 bases to trimming and J lost 4 bases; unmatched junction nucleotides: 15. The CDR3, as DNA: TGTGCCAGCAGTTTAGGTGCCCCCCGCAGGGGGCAATTAGAGACCCAGTACTTC. It codes for CASSLGAPRRGQLETQYF.

Ten or more counts support this clone. Written as DNA, the CDR3 is TGTGCCAGCAGCAGGTCCTTCAAGAACATTCAGTACTTC. Protein: CASSRSFKNIQYF. This rearrangement joins TRBV28 to TRBJ2-4; D is undetermined. Germline CDR1 and CDR2: MDHEN and SYDVKM. The CDR3 sequence is 13 residues long. The V end lost 6 bases, the J end lost 7 bases, and 13 bases lay between the germline ends.